Described below is a single T cell receptor beta chain sequence and its context. The clone's antigen remains unknown. The data are from a study of T cells in women clearing cervical HPV infection (dated by TCRdb to 2017 to 2018). With regard to the full study: The cases were 20 to 30 women with histologically confirmed HPV16-related CIN3 or worse, and 2 of those women had invasive cancers. Controls were under 30 women whose single incident HPV16 infection cleared within 12 months without precancer or cancer developing. Blood from cases was collected at the visit at which the lesion was first identified, whereas blood from controls was collected once infection was no longer detected. Among cases, blood sampling occurred a median of about 150 days after lesion detection, with an interquartile range of roughly 90 to 230 days. Because only a few women had HLA typing data, the possibility that HLA type acted as a confounder could not be ruled out. Five blinded duplicates per group were added as quality controls, giving 60 or so samples: some 50 participants and 10 replicates. Cases and controls were matched on year of sample collection and on age within five years. The exploratory proof-of-principle case-control study was nested within the Guanacaste HPV Natural History Study in Costa Rica and compared TCR repertoires across cervical HPV16 outcomes. The parent cohort enrolled roughly 9,400 women aged 18 or older in Guanacaste, Costa Rica, in about 1992 to 1995 and followed the women for seven years. Cases had a median age of approximately 34 years and controls had a median age of around 40, with no significant differences in baseline characteristics. The investigation overall reported the following: Random forest classifiers that combined richness and V gene abundances separated cases from controls with an estimated AUC of under 0.85. TCR repertoire richness was significantly higher in CIN3+ cases than in controls across sequencing depths, while evenness did not differ. Because the number of T cells in each sample was unknown, differences in richness could reflect differing T-cell content rather than repertoire biology. Because of the cross-sectional design, the study could not determine whether the associations came before infection or resulted from infection, and neither effector/memory subsets nor HPV-specific T cells were isolated.

Every participant had a single incident cervical HPV16 infection, and prevalent HPV16 infections were excluded. Cervical HPV DNA was detected by MY09/MY11 PCR and genotyped by dot-blot hybridization. Around 15 mL of heparinized blood were centrifuged, and the buffy coat was split into aliquots, frozen at -30 degrees C, and then kept at -80 degrees C. Genomic DNA was extracted from buffy coat specimens using QIAGEN kits. The immunoSEQ assay used multiplex PCR to amplify TCR beta CDR3 regions from an average of approximately 1,200 ng of genomic DNA per sample. To correct primer bias, the assay used a complete synthetic TCR repertoire to set an amplification baseline. Amplicons were sequenced on the Illumina platform. In the source study's methods: Sequence errors were corrected by clustering with frequency ratios and a modified nearest-neighbor algorithm, and the sequences were then analyzed in the immunoSEQ Analyzer using IMGT gene definitions. At each rarefaction depth, TCR richness and evenness were averaged across 20 rarefaction repeats, and samples with fewer sequences than that depth were excluded. V, D and J gene relative abundances were compared between groups with Wilcoxon rank sum tests, applying FDR correction. In the blinded duplicates, the intraclass correlation was 95.6% for TCR richness and averaged around 78% across over 65 gene segments. This immuneACCESS table, as held by TCRdb, lists in-frame sequences with V and J called but not all clones. Of the missing ones, under half trace to an unresolved V gene in checked studies; the others have no known cause. That table gives V, J and clone size, and the DNA gave D and trimming. This sample's listing comprises 25,000 to 35,000 clones. The ten top clones hold roughly 7% of the sample.

The sequenced sample was blood buffy coat. This clonotype originated in a woman between 18 and 70 years old with a cervical HPV16 infection that either progressed to CIN3+ or cleared (not recorded which).

CDR3 DNA, as far as it was read: TGTGCCAGCAGCTTCCGACAGGGCATATCTGAA. It translates as CASSFRQGISE. The whole CDR3 reads CASSFRQGISEAFF. The rearrangement joined TRBV11-2 to TRBJ1-1; 7 of the junction bases match TRBD1. From the germline J gene comes the end of the CDR3, since the read stops 3 residues before it. Including cysteine and phenylalanine, the CDR3 has 14 amino acids. Sequencing covers 33 bases of the CDR3, shown here with the frame starting at base 1. Taken from the germline V gene, the CDR1 and CDR2 loops are SGHAT and FQNNGV. V is trimmed back by 3 bases and J by 6 bases, and the junction contains 7 bases that no gene match accounts for.